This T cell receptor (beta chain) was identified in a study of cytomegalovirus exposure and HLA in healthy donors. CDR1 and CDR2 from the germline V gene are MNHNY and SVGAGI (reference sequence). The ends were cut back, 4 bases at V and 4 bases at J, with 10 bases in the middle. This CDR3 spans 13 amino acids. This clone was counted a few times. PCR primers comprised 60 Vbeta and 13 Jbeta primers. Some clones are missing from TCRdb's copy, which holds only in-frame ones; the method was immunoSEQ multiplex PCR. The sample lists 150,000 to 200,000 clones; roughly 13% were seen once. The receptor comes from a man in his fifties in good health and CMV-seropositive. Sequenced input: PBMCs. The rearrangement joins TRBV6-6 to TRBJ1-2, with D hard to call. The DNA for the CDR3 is TGTGCCAGCAGTTTCCGGGAGATCTATGGCTACACCTTC. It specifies CASSFREIYGYTF.